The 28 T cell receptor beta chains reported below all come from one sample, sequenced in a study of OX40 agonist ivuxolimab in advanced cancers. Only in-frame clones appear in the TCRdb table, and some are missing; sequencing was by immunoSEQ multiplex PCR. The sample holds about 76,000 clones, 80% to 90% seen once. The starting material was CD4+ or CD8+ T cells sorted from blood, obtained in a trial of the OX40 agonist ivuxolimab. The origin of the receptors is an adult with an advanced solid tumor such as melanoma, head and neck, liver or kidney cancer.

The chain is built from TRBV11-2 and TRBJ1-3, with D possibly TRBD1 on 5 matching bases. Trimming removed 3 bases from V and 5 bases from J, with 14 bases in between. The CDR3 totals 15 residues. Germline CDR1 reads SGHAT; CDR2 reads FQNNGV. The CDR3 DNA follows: TGTGCCAGCAGCTTCGACTCGGGACGCCGAAACACCATATATTTT. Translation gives CASSFDSGRRNTIYF. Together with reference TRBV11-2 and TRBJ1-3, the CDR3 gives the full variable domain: EAGVAQSPRYKIIEKRQSVAFWCNPISGHATLYWYQQILGQGPKLLIQFQNNGVVDDSQLPKDRFSAERLKGVDSTLKIQPAKLEDSAVYLCASSFDSGRRNTIYFGEGSWLTVV.

Written as DNA, the CDR3 is TGTGCCAGCAGTAGAAATCCTACCGACAGGGAGAGCTCCTACGAGCAGTACTTC. Amino acids: CASSRNPTDRESSYEQYF. V gene TRBV27 combines with J gene TRBJ2-7; TRBD1 matches at 7 bases. This CDR3 is 18 amino acids long. With V trimmed by 5 bases and J by 0 bases, 16 bases remained unmatched. From germline, CDR1 is MNHEY and CDR2 SMNVEV (reference sequence).

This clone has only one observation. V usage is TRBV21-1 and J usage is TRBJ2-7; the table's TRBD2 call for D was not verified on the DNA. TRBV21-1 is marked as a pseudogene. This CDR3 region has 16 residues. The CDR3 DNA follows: TGTGCCAGCAGCACTCTTTTGGGACTAGCAGCCAACGAGCAGTACTTC. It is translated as CASSTLLGLAANEQYF.

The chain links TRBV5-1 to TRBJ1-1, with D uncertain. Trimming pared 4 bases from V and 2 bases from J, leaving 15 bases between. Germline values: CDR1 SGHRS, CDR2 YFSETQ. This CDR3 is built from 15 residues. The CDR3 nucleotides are TGCGCCAGCAGCGCCCGGGAGGGCGGTAACACTGAAGCTTTCTTT. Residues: CASSAREGGNTEAFF.

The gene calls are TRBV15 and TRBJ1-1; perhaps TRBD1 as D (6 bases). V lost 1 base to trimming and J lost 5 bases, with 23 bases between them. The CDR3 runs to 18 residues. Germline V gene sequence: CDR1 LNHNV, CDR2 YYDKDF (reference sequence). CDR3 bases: TGTGCCACCAGCAGAGTGGGACAAGGGGCCGTATTGGATACTGAAGCTTTCTTT. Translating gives CATSRVGQGAVLDTEAFF.

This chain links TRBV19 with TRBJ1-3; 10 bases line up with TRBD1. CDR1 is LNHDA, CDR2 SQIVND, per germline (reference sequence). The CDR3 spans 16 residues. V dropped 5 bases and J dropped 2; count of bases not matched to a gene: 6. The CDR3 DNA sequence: TGTGCCAGTAGTGGGACAGGGGCCGGAGCTGGAAACACCATATATTTT. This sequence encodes CASSGTGAGAGNTIYF. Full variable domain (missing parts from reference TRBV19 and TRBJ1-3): DGGITQSPKYLFRKEGQNVTLSCEQNLNHDAMYWYRQDPGQGLRLIYYSQIVNDFQKGDIAEGYSVSREKKESFPLTVTSAQKNPTAFYLCASSGTGAGAGNTIYFGEGSWLTVV.

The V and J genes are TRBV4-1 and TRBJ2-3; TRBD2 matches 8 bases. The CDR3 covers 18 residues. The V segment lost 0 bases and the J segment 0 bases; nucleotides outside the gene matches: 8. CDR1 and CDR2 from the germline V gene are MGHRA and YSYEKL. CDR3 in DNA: TGCGCCAGCAGCCAAGATCCGGGAGGGGGGTTTAGCACAGATACGCAGTATTTT. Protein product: CASSQDPGGGFSTDTQYF.

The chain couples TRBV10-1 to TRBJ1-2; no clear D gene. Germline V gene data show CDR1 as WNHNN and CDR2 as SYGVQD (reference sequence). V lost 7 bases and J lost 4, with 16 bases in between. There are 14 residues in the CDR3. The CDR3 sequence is CASIPTRTCYGYTF. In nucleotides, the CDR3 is TGCGCCAGCATCCCGACAAGGACCTGCTATGGCTACACCTTC.

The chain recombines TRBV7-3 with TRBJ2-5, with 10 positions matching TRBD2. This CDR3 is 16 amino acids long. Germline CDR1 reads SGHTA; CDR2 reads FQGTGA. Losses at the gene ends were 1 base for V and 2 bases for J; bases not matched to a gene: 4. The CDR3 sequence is CASSLRSGGAQETQYF. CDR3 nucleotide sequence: TGTGCCAGCAGCTTAAGGAGCGGGGGGGCTCAAGAGACCCAGTACTTC.

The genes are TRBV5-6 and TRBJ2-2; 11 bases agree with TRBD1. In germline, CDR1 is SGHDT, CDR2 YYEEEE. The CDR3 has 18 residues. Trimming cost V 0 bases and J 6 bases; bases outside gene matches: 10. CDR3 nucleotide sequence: TGTGCCAGCAGCTTGGGAGGACAGGGGGCATTAAAATCCGGGGAGCTGTTTTTT. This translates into CASSLGGQGALKSGELFF.

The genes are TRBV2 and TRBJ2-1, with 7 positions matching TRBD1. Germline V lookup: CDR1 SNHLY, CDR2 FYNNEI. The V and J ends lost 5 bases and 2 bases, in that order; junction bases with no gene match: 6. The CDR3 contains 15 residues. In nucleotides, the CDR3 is TGTGCCAGCAGTTGGCAGGGGGTAACCTACAATGAGCAGTTCTTC. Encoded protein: CASSWQGVTYNEQFF.

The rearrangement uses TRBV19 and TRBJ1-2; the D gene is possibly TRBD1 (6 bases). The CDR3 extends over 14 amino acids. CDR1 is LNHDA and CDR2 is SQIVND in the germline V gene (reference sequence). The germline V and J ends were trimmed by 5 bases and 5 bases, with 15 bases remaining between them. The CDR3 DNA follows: TGTGCCAGTAGTCACCGGGGGGCGTATTATGGCTACACCTTC. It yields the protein CASSHRGAYYGYTF.

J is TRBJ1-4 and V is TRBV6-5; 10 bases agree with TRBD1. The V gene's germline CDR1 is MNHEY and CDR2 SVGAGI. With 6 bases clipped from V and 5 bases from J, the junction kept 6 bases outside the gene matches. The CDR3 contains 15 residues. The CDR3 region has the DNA TGTGCCAGCAGATCAGGGGGACAGGGGAATGAAAAACTGTTTTTT. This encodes CASRSGGQGNEKLFF.

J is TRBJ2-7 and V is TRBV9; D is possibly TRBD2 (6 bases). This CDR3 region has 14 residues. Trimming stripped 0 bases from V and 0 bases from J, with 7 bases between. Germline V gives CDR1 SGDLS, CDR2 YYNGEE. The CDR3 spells CASSVEEGSYEQYF. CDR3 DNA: TGTGCCAGCAGCGTAGAGGAGGGCTCCTACGAGCAGTACTTC.

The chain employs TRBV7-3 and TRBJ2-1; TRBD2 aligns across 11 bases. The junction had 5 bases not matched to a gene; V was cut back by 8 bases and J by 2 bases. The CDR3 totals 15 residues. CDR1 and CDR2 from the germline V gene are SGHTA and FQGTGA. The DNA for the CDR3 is TGTGCCAGCCGATTAGCGGGGGGGCCCTACAATGAGCAGTTCTTC. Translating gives CASRLAGGPYNEQFF.

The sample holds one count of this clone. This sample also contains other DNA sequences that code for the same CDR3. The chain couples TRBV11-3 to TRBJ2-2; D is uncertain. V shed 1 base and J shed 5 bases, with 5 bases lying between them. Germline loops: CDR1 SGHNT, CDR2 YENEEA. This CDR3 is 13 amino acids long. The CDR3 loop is CASSLAGTGELFF. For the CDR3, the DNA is TGTGCCAGCAGCTTAGCGGGTACCGGGGAGCTGTTTTTT. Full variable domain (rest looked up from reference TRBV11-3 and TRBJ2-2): EAGVVQSPRYKIIEKKQPVAFWCNPISGHNTLYWYLQNLGQGPELLIRYENEEAVDDSQLPKDRFSAERLKGVDSTLKIQPAELGDSAVYLCASSLAGTGELFFGEGSRLTVL.

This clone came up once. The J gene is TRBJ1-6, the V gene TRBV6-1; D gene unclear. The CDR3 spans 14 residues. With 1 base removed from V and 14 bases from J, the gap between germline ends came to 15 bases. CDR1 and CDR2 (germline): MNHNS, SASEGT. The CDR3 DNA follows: TGTGCCAGCAGTGAAGTTGTAAAGGGCCGGTCCCTCCACTTT. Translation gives CASSEVVKGRSLHF.

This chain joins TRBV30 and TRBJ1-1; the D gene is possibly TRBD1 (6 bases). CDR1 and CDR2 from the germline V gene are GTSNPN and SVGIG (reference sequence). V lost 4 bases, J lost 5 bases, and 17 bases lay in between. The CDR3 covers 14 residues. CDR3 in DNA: TGTGCCTGGAAGGGTGTGGGGGCGAGTACTGAAGCTTTCTTT. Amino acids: CAWKGVGASTEAFF. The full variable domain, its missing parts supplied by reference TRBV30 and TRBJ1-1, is SQTIHQWPATLVQPVGSPLSLECTVEGTSNPNLYWYRQAAGRGLQLLFYSVGIGQISSEVPQNLSASRPQDRQFILSSKKLLLSDSGFYLCAWKGVGASTEAFFGQGTRLTVV.

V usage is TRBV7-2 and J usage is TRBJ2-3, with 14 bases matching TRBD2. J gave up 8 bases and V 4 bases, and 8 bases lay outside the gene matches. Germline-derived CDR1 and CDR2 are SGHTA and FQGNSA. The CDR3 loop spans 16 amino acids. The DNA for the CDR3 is TGTGCCAGCAGCTGGAGACTAGCGGGGGGGCAGGGTACGCAGTATTTT. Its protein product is CASSWRLAGGQGTQYF.

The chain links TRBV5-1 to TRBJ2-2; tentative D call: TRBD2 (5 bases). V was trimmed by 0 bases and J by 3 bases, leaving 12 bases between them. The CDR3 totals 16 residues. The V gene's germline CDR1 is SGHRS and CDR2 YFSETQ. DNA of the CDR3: TGCGCCAGCAGCTTGGATGGAGGTGGGGACACCGGGGAGCTGTTTTTT. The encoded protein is CASSLDGGGDTGELFF.

Here the CDR3 DNA reads TGTGCCAGCAGCTCCGGGGACGGGAAAAGCTATGGCTACACCTTC. Translated, it gives CASSSGDGKSYGYTF. The genes are TRBV7-2 and TRBJ1-2; weak D call: TRBD1 (5 bases). Germline assignment: CDR1 SGHTA and CDR2 FQGNSA. CDR3 size: 15 residues. Trimming pared 4 bases from V and 4 bases from J, leaving 16 bases between.

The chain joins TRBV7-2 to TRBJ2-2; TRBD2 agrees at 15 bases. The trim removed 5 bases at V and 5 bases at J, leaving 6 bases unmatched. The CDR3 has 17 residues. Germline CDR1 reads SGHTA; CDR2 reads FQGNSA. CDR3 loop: CASSRTSGGARTGELFF. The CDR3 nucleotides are TGTGCCAGCAGCCGGACTAGCGGGGGGGCGAGGACCGGGGAGCTGTTTTTT.

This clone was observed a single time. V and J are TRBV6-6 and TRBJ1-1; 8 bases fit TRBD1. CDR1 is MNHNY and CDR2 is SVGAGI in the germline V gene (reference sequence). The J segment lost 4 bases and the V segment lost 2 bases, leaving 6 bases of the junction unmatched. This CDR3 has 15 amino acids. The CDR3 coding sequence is TGTGCCAGCAGTTACACGGCGACAGGGGCCACTGAAGCTTTCTTT. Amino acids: CASSYTATGATEAFF.

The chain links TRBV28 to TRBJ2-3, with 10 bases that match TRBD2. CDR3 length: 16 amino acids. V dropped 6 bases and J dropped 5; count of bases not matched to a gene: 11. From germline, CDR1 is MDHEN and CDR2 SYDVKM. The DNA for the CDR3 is TGTGCCAGCAGCCCACTAAGGCTAGCGGGGGTAGATACGCAGTATTTT. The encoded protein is CASSPLRLAGVDTQYF.

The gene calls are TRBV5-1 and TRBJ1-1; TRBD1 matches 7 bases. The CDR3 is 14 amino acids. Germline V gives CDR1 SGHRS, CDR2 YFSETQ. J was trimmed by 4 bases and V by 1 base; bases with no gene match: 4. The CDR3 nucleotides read TGCGCCAGCAGCTTGATAAACAGGGGCACTGAAGCTTTCTTT. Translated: CASSLINRGTEAFF.

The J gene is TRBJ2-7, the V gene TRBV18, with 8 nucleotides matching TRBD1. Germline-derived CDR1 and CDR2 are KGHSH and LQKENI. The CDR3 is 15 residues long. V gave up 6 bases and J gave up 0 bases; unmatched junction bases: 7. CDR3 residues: CASSEGQGSSYEQYF. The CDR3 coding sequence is TGTGCCAGCTCGGAAGGACAGGGAAGCTCCTACGAGCAGTACTTC. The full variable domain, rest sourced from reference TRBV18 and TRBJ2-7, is NAGVMQNPRHLVRRRGQEARLRCSPMKGHSHVYWYRQLPEEGLKFMVYLQKENIIDESGMPKERFSAEFPKEGPSILRIQQVVRGDSAAYFCASSEGQGSSYEQYFGPGTRLTVT.

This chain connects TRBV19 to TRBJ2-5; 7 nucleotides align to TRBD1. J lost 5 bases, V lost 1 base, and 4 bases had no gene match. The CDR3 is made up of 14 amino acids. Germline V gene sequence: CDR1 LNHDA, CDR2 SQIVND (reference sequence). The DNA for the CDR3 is TGTGCCAGTAGTATAGGGACAGGCGGGGAGACCCAGTACTTC. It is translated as CASSIGTGGETQYF.

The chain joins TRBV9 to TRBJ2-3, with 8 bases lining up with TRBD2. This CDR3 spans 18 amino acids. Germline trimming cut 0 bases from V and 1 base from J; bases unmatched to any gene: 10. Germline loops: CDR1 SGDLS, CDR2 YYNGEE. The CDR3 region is CASSVGLGLRGGTDTQYF. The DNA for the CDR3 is TGTGCCAGCAGCGTAGGGCTCGGGTTGCGGGGGGGCACAGATACGCAGTATTTT.